These 31 T cell receptor beta chains were sequenced from one sample in a study of T cell responses to AZD1222 COVID-19 vaccine. The protocol was immunoSEQ multiplex PCR, while the TCRdb copy is restricted to in-frame clones and leaves out a portion. The table includes about 100,000 clones, over 75% detected once. Material: peripheral blood, obtained on day 0 of AZD1222 vaccination. Source of these receptors: an adult in good health.

CDR3 sequence reads: CASRSTLKADEQFF. CDR3 DNA: TGTGCCAGCAGATCAACCCTTAAGGCCGATGAGCAGTTCTTC. The chain carries TRBV13 and TRBJ2-1, with D unclear. The CDR3 is made up of 14 amino acids. Trimming pared 6 bases from V and 8 bases from J, leaving 17 bases between. Germline V lookup: CDR1 PRHDT, CDR2 FYEKMQ (reference sequence).

This sequence joins TRBV11-2 and TRBJ1-1; D is possibly TRBD1 (5 bases). The CDR3 is 14 residues long. Germline CDR1 and CDR2: SGHAT and FQNNGV. V lost 1 base, J lost 5 bases, and 11 bases lay in between. The CDR3 DNA reads as TGTGCCAGCAGCTTAGCAGCGGGGGGGACTGAAGCTTTCTTT. Translation gives CASSLAAGGTEAFF.

The chain links TRBV28 to TRBJ2-3; D ambiguous. Trimming took 5 bases from V and 5 from J, leaving 8 bases between them. The CDR3 spans 12 residues. The germline gives CDR1 MDHEN, CDR2 SYDVKM. Here the CDR3 reads CASSPSIDTQYF. The CDR3 DNA reads TGTGCCAGCAGTCCCTCTATAGATACGCAGTATTTT.

This clone was picked up a small number of times. This chain joins TRBV3-1 (or the pseudogene TRBV3-2) and TRBJ1-4; TRBD1 might be the D (5 bases). The CDR3 extends over 15 amino acids. The V end lost 4 bases, the J end lost 7 bases, and 16 bases lay between the germline ends. The germline V gene has CDR1 LGHDT and CDR2 YNNKEL (reference sequence). CDR3 protein: CASSPIRVSGEKLFF. For the CDR3, the DNA is TGTGCCAGCAGCCCAATCAGGGTGTCGGGTGAAAAACTGTTTTTT.

The V gene is TRBV5-6, the J gene TRBJ1-2; D unclear. CDR1 and CDR2 (germline): SGHDT, YYEEEE. This CDR3 has 15 amino acids. Deletions cut 1 base from V and 2 bases from J, with 12 bases between. Here the CDR3 DNA reads TGTGCCAGCAGCTTGCTTACCAGCATAAACTATGGCTACACCTTC. This encodes CASSLLTSINYGYTF.

The chain carries TRBV19 and TRBJ2-7; the match to TRBD1 covers 7 bases. V dropped 2 bases and J dropped 3; count of bases not matched to a gene: 4. The germline V gene has CDR1 LNHDA and CDR2 SQIVND (reference sequence). The CDR3 runs to 14 residues. The CDR3 region is CASSIQGVNYEQYF. DNA for the CDR3: TGTGCCAGTAGTATACAGGGGGTTAACTACGAGCAGTACTTC.

The chain combines TRBV5-1 with TRBJ2-7; D perhaps matches TRBD2 (6 bases). This CDR3 spans 14 amino acids. CDR1 is SGHRS and CDR2 is YFSETQ in the germline V gene. V was cut by 2 bases and J by 2 bases, with 11 bases left in between. The CDR3 region is CASSFNSGPYEQYF. The CDR3 DNA follows: TGCGCCAGCAGCTTTAATAGCGGACCCTACGAGCAGTACTTC.

This clone was observed a few times. The chain recombines TRBV28 with TRBJ2-3, with 13 bases matching TRBD2. CDR1 and CDR2 (germline): MDHEN, SYDVKM. Germline trimming cut 5 bases from V and 2 bases from J; bases unmatched to any gene: 10. This CDR3 is built from 18 residues. CDR3: CASSTQYGLAGDTDTQYF. CDR3 bases: TGTGCCAGCAGTACACAATACGGACTAGCGGGAGACACAGATACGCAGTATTTT.

J is TRBJ2-7 and V is TRBV2; D possibly corresponds to TRBD2 (5 bases). CDR3 length: 16 residues. The germline gives CDR1 SNHLY, CDR2 FYNNEI. The V gene lost 2 bases and the J gene lost 0 bases, with 14 bases spanning the gap. CDR3 amino acids: CASSELPRGFSYEQYF. Written as DNA, the CDR3 is TGTGCCAGCAGTGAACTTCCCCGGGGATTCTCCTACGAGCAGTACTTC.

The chain links TRBV2 to TRBJ1-2, with D perhaps matching TRBD1 (5 bases). The V and J ends lost 6 bases and 3 bases respectively, with 17 bases between them. The CDR3 extends over 15 amino acids. The V gene's germline CDR1 is SNHLY and CDR2 FYNNEI. This chain's CDR3 is CASSPGFRAYYGYTF. The CDR3 DNA reads TGTGCCAGCAGCCCAGGGTTCCGAGCCTACTATGGCTACACCTTC.

The V and J genes are TRBV24-1 and TRBJ2-1; 11 nucleotides agree with TRBD1. CDR1 and CDR2 from the germline V gene are KGHDR and SFDVKD. The CDR3 has 22 amino acids. Germline trimming cut 1 base from V and 7 bases from J; bases unmatched to any gene: 23. The CDR3 is CATSDLIADWMSPDRGRNEQFF. CDR3 nucleotides: TGTGCCACCAGTGATTTAATTGCCGACTGGATGTCGCCGGACAGGGGGCGGAATGAGCAGTTCTTC.

This clone showed up just once. The chain links TRBV6-5 to TRBJ1-2; D perhaps matches TRBD1 (5 bases). The CDR3 totals 16 residues. V was shortened by 0 bases and J by 3 bases, with 14 bases between the two germline ends. Germline CDR1 and CDR2: MNHEY and SVGAGI. The CDR3 DNA reads as TGTGCCAGCAGTTACTCGATTGGGGGAGGGTACTATGGCTACACCTTC. Protein product: CASSYSIGGGYYGYTF.

The V gene is TRBV7-2, the J gene TRBJ2-5, with TRBD2 identical over 8 bases. The germline V gene encodes CDR1 SGHTA and CDR2 FQGNSA. V trimming: 1 base; J trimming: 5 bases; junction bases outside the gene matches: 3. This CDR3 contains 14 residues. The CDR3 reads CASSLGASGETQYF. In nucleotides, the CDR3 is TGTGCCAGCAGCTTAGGGGCTAGCGGGGAGACCCAGTACTTC.

V gene TRBV5-4 combines with J gene TRBJ1-2; D is unresolved. This CDR3 comprises 15 residues. Germline V gene data show CDR1 as SGHNT and CDR2 as YYREEE (reference sequence). The V end was cut by 4 bases, the J end by 0 bases, with 13 bases between. The CDR3 DNA reads TGTGCCAGCAGCACTGGACTGGGAGCTAACTATGGCTACACCTTC. Residues: CASSTGLGANYGYTF.

This clone turned up a few times. This chain connects TRBV4-1 to TRBJ2-7; 7 bases line up with TRBD2. The CDR3 runs to 16 residues. With 1 base clipped from V and 4 bases from J, the junction kept 10 bases outside the gene matches. Per the germline V gene, CDR1 is MGHRA and CDR2 is YSYEKL. The CDR3 here is CASSQGLGGDPYEQYF. CDR3 coding DNA: TGCGCCAGCAGCCAAGGGTTGGGAGGGGACCCATACGAGCAGTACTTC.

This clone has just a few counts. The CDR3 sequence is CASSLPWTGAYDGYTF. CDR3 DNA sequence: TGTGCCAGCAGTTTGCCGTGGACAGGGGCATATGACGGCTACACCTTC. The V call is TRBV28, the J call TRBJ1-2, with TRBD1 identical over 9 bases. CDR3 length: 16 residues. Trimming at V came to 3 bases and at J to 8 bases, leaving 13 bases not matched to a gene. In germline, CDR1 is MDHEN, CDR2 SYDVKM.

The V and J genes are TRBV6-6 and TRBJ1-4; D may be TRBD1 (5 bases). The CDR3 contains 14 residues. V dropped 1 base and J dropped 5 bases, with 8 bases sitting between them. Germline values: CDR1 MNHNY, CDR2 SVGAGI (reference sequence). CDR3 in DNA: TGTGCCAGCAGTTACTTGGCAGGGAATGAAAAACTGTTTTTT. Protein product: CASSYLAGNEKLFF.

The chain recombines TRBV7-9 with TRBJ1-2; no clear D. V shed 1 base and J shed 8 bases, with 8 bases lying between them. The germline CDR1 and CDR2 sequences are SEHNR and FQNEAQ (reference sequence). This CDR3 has 12 amino acids. CDR3 nucleotides: TGTGCCAGCAGCTTAGAAGGCACCGGCTACACCTTC. Amino acid sequence: CASSLEGTGYTF. Supplemented by reference TRBV7-9 and TRBJ1-2, the full variable domain reads DTGVSQNPRHKITKRGQNVTFRCDPISEHNRLYWYRQTLGQGPEFLTYFQNEAQLEKSRLLSDRFSAERPKGSFSTLEIQRTEQGDSAMYLCASSLEGTGYTFGSGTRLTVV.

Only one count was recorded for this clone. The chain employs TRBV11-1 and TRBJ2-7; D remains ambiguous. CDR1 and CDR2 (germline): SGHAT, FQDESV (reference sequence). The CDR3 contains 15 residues. The V and J ends lost 5 bases and 0 bases respectively, with 14 bases between them. The CDR3 region is CASSQKGFYSYEQYF. CDR3 bases: TGTGCCAGCAGCCAGAAGGGATTTTACTCCTACGAGCAGTACTTC.

V usage is TRBV5-1 and J usage is TRBJ1-2; no definite D call. Trimming cost V 3 bases and J 7 bases, with 16 bases left between them. This CDR3 has 14 amino acids. CDR1 and CDR2 (germline): SGHRS, YFSETQ. The CDR3 sequence is CASSSSGSGGGYTF. DNA of the CDR3: TGCGCCAGCAGCTCGTCAGGCTCCGGTGGTGGCTACACCTTC.

This sequence joins TRBV19 and TRBJ2-1; TRBD2 matches at 7 bases. After removal of 7 bases from V and 7 bases from J, the junction contained 13 bases not matched to a gene. This CDR3 contains 15 residues. Germline assignment: CDR1 LNHDA and CDR2 SQIVND (reference sequence). The CDR3 DNA is TGTGCCAGTAAAGCGGGGACCTCCCGTGGGAATGAGCAGTTCTTC. Protein product: CASKAGTSRGNEQFF.

The V gene is TRBV19, the J gene TRBJ2-3; D gene ambiguous. CDR3 length equals 14 residues. The germline CDR1 and CDR2 sequences are LNHDA and SQIVND (reference sequence). V was clipped by 4 bases and J by 0 bases, with 8 bases between them. The CDR3 region has the DNA TGTGCCAGTAGTACAGGAACTAGCACAGATACGCAGTATTTT. It codes for CASSTGTSTDTQYF.

The V and J genes are TRBV5-1 and TRBJ1-4, with TRBD1 as a possible D gene (5 bases). Looked up from germline, CDR1 is SGHRS and CDR2 is YFSETQ. Trimming stripped 0 bases from V and 8 bases from J, with 8 bases between. The CDR3 runs 13 residues. The CDR3 DNA sequence: TGCGCCAGCAGCTTGGTCCCAGGGGAAAAACTGTTTTTT. Translation: CASSLVPGEKLFF.

This clone has just one count. This rearrangement joins TRBV12-3 or TRBV12-4 to TRBJ1-1; D remains ambiguous. The CDR3 covers 13 residues. Trimming took 5 bases from V and 0 from J, leaving 7 bases between them. CDR3 in amino acids: CASSVHMNTEAFF. The CDR3 DNA reads TGTGCCAGCAGTGTTCACATGAACACTGAAGCTTTCTTT.

V and J are TRBV19 and TRBJ1-3; 7 bases map to TRBD1. The V and J ends lost 6 bases and 2 bases, in that order; junction bases with no gene match: 10. CDR1 and CDR2 (germline): LNHDA, SQIVND (reference sequence). The CDR3 covers 16 residues. DNA of the CDR3: TGTGCCAGTAGAACCCCGGGCCAGGGGGCTGGAAACACCATATATTTT. Its translation: CASRTPGQGAGNTIYF.

The chain has TRBV2 and TRBJ1-4, with 10 bases that match TRBD1. Germline CDR1 SNHLY, CDR2 FYNNEI. The CDR3 runs to 14 residues. V gave up 7 bases and J gave up 5 bases; unmatched junction bases: 4. CDR3 amino acids: CASIPGQGNEKLFF. In DNA, the CDR3 is TGTGCCAGCATCCCGGGACAGGGGAATGAAAAACTGTTTTTT.

This clone was seen more than once but under ten times. The chain combines TRBV6-4 with TRBJ1-6; 9 bases line up with TRBD1. V shed 6 bases and J 9 bases; nucleotides not matched to a gene: 6. In germline, CDR1 is MRHNA, CDR2 SNTAGT. The CDR3 totals 14 residues. The CDR3 DNA follows: TGTGCCAGCAGCTCGGCGGGACAGGGTTCACCCCTCCACTTT. This encodes CASSSAGQGSPLHF.

This rearrangement joins TRBV3-1 (or the pseudogene TRBV3-2) to TRBJ1-5; tentative D call: TRBD1 (5 bases). From germline, CDR1 is LGHDT and CDR2 YNNKEL (reference sequence). Trimming pared 0 bases from V and 6 bases from J, leaving 12 bases between. The CDR3 spans 15 residues. The DNA of the CDR3 is TGTGCCAGCAGCCAAGAGGGGGGGGAGGGTCAGCCCCAGCATTTT. Its translation is CASSQEGGEGQPQHF.

CDR3 loop: CASSARPNTEAFF. The CDR3 nucleotides are TGTGCCAGCAGTGCCCGCCCGAACACTGAAGCTTTCTTT. The V gene is TRBV2, the J gene TRBJ1-1; D remains unclear. Trimming removed 4 bases at V and 1 base at J, with 7 bases between. The CDR3 consists of 13 residues. In germline, CDR1 is SNHLY, CDR2 FYNNEI.

V gene TRBV5-1 combines with J gene TRBJ2-7; 11 positions agree with TRBD1. The CDR3 length is 15 residues. The germline V gene has CDR1 SGHRS and CDR2 YFSETQ. Trimming removed 1 base from V and 2 bases from J; junction bases left unmatched: 2. CDR3 in amino acids: CASSLRTGGAYEQYF. The CDR3 DNA sequence: TGCGCCAGCAGCTTGCGGACAGGGGGCGCCTACGAGCAGTACTTC. Complete variable domain (other parts from reference TRBV5-1 and TRBJ2-7): KAGVTQTPRYLIKTRGQQVTLSCSPISGHRSVSWYQQTPGQGLQFLFEYFSETQRNKGNFPGRFSGRQFSNSRSEMNVSTLELGDSALYLCASSLRTGGAYEQYFGPGTRLTVT.

The gene calls are TRBV11-3 and TRBJ2-2; no reliable D call. Trimming pared 0 bases from V and 1 base from J, leaving 6 bases between. The germline V gene has CDR1 SGHNT and CDR2 YENEEA. The CDR3 has 15 residues. CDR3 coding DNA: TGTGCCAGCAGCTTAGAGGGTTTGAACACCGGGGAGCTGTTTTTT. This sequence encodes CASSLEGLNTGELFF.